This TCR beta chain was recovered during a study of human T cells and chemical hapten exposure. Original data processing: Sample TCR counts, which ranged from roughly 20,000 to 690,600, had a median of roughly 92,000. TCRdb re-analysed the RACE reads in MiXCR, keeping a single row per CDR3 protein. The V and J calls and clone size are TCRdb's, not the authors'. The sample lists 350,000 or so distinct CDR3 sequences; approximately 6.9% were seen once. This clonotype has only one observation. Its antigen is not identified. V was shortened by 6 bases and J by 3 bases, with 14 bases between the two germline ends. The germline V gene has CDR1 SNHLY and CDR2 FYNNEI. CDR3 length: 14 amino acids. Findings and caveats of the study: Following DPC sensitization, TCRs present above 1 in 1000 frequency showed no change.

The time point denotes: patch test 1, 2 weeks after DPC sensitization. The treatment: therapeutic diphenylcyclopropenone sensitization with weekly scalp DPC. Donors, patients with alopecia ranging from 18 to 70 years old and judged suitable for DPC, provided samples. The source is a woman aged 18-29 years with alopecia areata. Some clones in this sample may be carry-over from other donors' samples. Sample: whole blood, taken in connection with sensitization to the hapten diphenylcyclopropenone (DPC). The genes are TRBV2 and TRBJ1-1; no firm D call. The CDR3 sequence: CASRDVWGDTEAFF. The CDR3 DNA is TGTGCCAGCAGGGACGTTTGGGGAGACACTGAAGCTTTCTTT.